This passage covers 31 T cell receptor beta chains from one sample sequenced in a study of graft-versus-host responses after intestinal transplantation. Profiling relied on immunoSEQ multiplex PCR, and the TCRdb table lists in-frame clones only, not all of them. The table records around 99,000 clones, about 91% of them present only once. Antigen specificity for these receptors is unknown. This sample comprised unstimulated CD4+ T cells sorted from spleen or lymph node cells, obtained before transplant. The source of these receptors is a human donor who was the organ donor for an intestinal transplant.

The chain links TRBV7-2 to TRBJ2-5, with 7 positions matching TRBD2. This CDR3 spans 14 amino acids. Germline loops: CDR1 SGHTA, CDR2 FQGNSA. Losses at the gene ends were 0 bases for V and 2 bases for J; bases not matched to a gene: 0. The CDR3 coding sequence is TGTGCCAGCAGCTTAGCGCGGGAGCAAGAGACCCAGTACTTC. Its translation: CASSLAREQETQYF.

The rearrangement uses TRBV7-2 and TRBJ2-1, with a weak D call TRBD2 (6 bases). This CDR3 is built from 14 residues. Trimming pared 5 bases from V and 9 bases from J, leaving 17 bases between. Germline CDR1 SGHTA, CDR2 FQGNSA. The CDR3 loop reads CASSLQTSGREQFF. The CDR3 DNA is TGTGCCAGCAGCCTACAAACCAGCGGGCGTGAGCAGTTCTTC.

This sequence joins TRBV19 and TRBJ2-7; a weak D match, TRBD1 (6 bases). Deletions cut 7 bases from V and 5 bases from J, with 9 bases between. The CDR3 length is 11 residues. Germline V gene data show CDR1 as LNHDA and CDR2 as SQIVND (reference sequence). Written as DNA, the CDR3 is TGTGCCAGTAAGGGGGTGGACGAGCAGTACTTC. Its translation: CASKGVDEQYF. Full variable domain (outside the CDR3, taken from reference TRBV19 and TRBJ2-7): DGGITQSPKYLFRKEGQNVTLSCEQNLNHDAMYWYRQDPGQGLRLIYYSQIVNDFQKGDIAEGYSVSREKKESFPLTVTSAQKNPTAFYLCASKGVDEQYFGPGTRLTVT.

V is TRBV9 and J is TRBJ1-3, with D unresolved. The V and J ends lost 0 bases and 2 bases respectively, with 3 bases between them. The CDR3 has 13 residues. The germline V gene encodes CDR1 SGDLS and CDR2 YYNGEE. CDR3 DNA sequence: TGTGCCAGCAGCGTAGAGACTGGAAACACCATATATTTT. Translated, it gives CASSVETGNTIYF.

V gene TRBV7-9 combines with J gene TRBJ2-5, with D uncertain. CDR1 and CDR2 (germline): SEHNR, FQNEAQ (reference sequence). V was trimmed by 2 bases and J by 5 bases, leaving 3 bases between them. This CDR3 comprises 11 residues. The CDR3 DNA is TGTGCCAGCAGCTTATCTGAGACCCAGTACTTC. Protein product: CASSLSETQYF.

The genes are TRBV6-1 and TRBJ1-5; TRBD1 matches at 8 bases. Trimming removed 7 bases from V and 5 bases from J; junction bases left unmatched: 4. The CDR3 has 13 amino acids. From germline, CDR1 is MNHNS and CDR2 SASEGT. This CDR3 is CASTQQGDQPQHF. The DNA of the CDR3 is TGTGCCAGCACCCAACAGGGGGATCAGCCCCAGCATTTT.

V is TRBV5-1 and J is TRBJ2-1, with 9 bases matching TRBD1. Germline loops: CDR1 SGHRS, CDR2 YFSETQ. The CDR3 totals 15 residues. Trimming removed 2 bases from V and 6 bases from J; junction bases left unmatched: 6. In DNA, the CDR3 is TGCGCCAGCAGCTTAGGGACAGGGAAGGGCAATGAGCAGTTCTTC. Its translation is CASSLGTGKGNEQFF.

The chain has TRBV5-6 and TRBJ2-6; 8 nucleotides align to TRBD1. This CDR3 spans 17 amino acids. Germline-derived CDR1 and CDR2 are SGHDT and YYEEEE. V shed 5 bases and J 0 bases; nucleotides not matched to a gene: 7. The CDR3 region is CASSPRQGSSGANVLTF. The DNA of the CDR3 is TGTGCCAGCAGTCCCCGACAGGGGAGCTCTGGGGCCAACGTCCTGACTTTC.

This clone was counted a single time. The chain links TRBV7-2 to TRBJ2-5; no firm D call. The CDR3 length is 16 residues. V was pared by 0 bases and J by 1 base, with 12 bases between. Germline V lookup: CDR1 SGHTA, CDR2 FQGNSA. CDR3 DNA sequence: TGTGCCAGCAGCTTAGCAAGACTTGGCGGCCAAGAGACCCAGTACTTC. This codes for CASSLARLGGQETQYF.

V is TRBV11-3 and J is TRBJ1-1; 7 bases are a match to TRBD1. This CDR3 has 15 amino acids. From germline, CDR1 is SGHNT and CDR2 YENEEA. The V gene end was trimmed by 4 bases and the J gene end by 1 base; junction bases not matched to a gene: 6. CDR3 bases: TGTGCCAGCAGCTCCTCGACAGGGCCGAACACTGAAGCTTTCTTT. Translated, it gives CASSSSTGPNTEAFF.

This sequence joins TRBV7-9 and TRBJ2-1; the D is unclear. This CDR3 contains 14 residues. The germline gives CDR1 SEHNR, CDR2 FQNEAQ (reference sequence). Between the trimmed V and J ends, which lost 5 bases and 11 bases, there was a span of 19 bases. The CDR3 DNA reads TGTGCCAGCAGCCCTACCGACACATTGAAGCAGCAGTTCTTC. This translates into CASSPTDTLKQQFF.

The rearrangement links TRBV6-1 to TRBJ1-3; D gene unclear. CDR3 size: 14 residues. Germline V gene data show CDR1 as MNHNS and CDR2 as SASEGT. With 1 base removed from V and 5 bases from J, the gap between germline ends came to 9 bases. This CDR3 is CASSEVFQRNTIYF. CDR3 in DNA: TGTGCCAGCAGTGAAGTGTTCCAACGAAACACCATATATTTT.

This rearrangement joins TRBV4-1 to TRBJ2-7, with D perhaps TRBD1 or TRBD2 (5 bases each). Trimming took 6 bases from V and 2 from J, leaving 17 bases between them. Per the germline V gene, CDR1 is MGHRA and CDR2 is YSYEKL. This CDR3 spans 15 amino acids. The CDR3 DNA reads TGCGCCAGCAGTGGGACCGACGTCTCCACCTACGAGCAGTACTTC. Protein product: CASSGTDVSTYEQYF.

A note on this clone: Other DNA sequences in the sample encode the same CDR3. The genes are TRBV27 and TRBJ1-5; 9 positions agree with TRBD1. Per germline, CDR1 MNHEY and CDR2 SMNVEV (reference sequence). There are 16 residues in the CDR3. Unmatched junction bases numbered 12, after V lost 5 bases and J lost 7 bases. The CDR3 nucleotides are TGTGCCAGCAGTCCCGGGACAGGGCCCTGGGAGCAGCCCCAGCATTTT. Protein product: CASSPGTGPWEQPQHF.

The V gene is TRBV6-5, the J gene TRBJ1-1; TRBD1 matches at 9 bases. V shed 0 bases and J 4 bases; nucleotides not matched to a gene: 3. Looked up from germline, CDR1 is MNHEY and CDR2 is SVGAGI. This CDR3 comprises 15 residues. CDR3 bases: TGTGCCAGCAGTTACTCGAGACAGGGGGGCACTGAAGCTTTCTTT. This sequence encodes CASSYSRQGGTEAFF.

The V gene is TRBV18, the J gene TRBJ1-6, with 9 positions matching TRBD1. The CDR3 covers 17 residues. CDR1 and CDR2 from the germline V gene are KGHSH and LQKENI. V was pared by 0 bases and J by 10 bases, with 10 bases of the junction left unmatched. The CDR3 spells CASSPPNRQGVVSPLHF. In nucleotides, the CDR3 is TGTGCCAGCTCACCACCGAATCGACAGGGGGTTGTCTCACCCCTCCACTTT.

The J gene is TRBJ2-1, the V gene TRBV19; 7 bases map to TRBD2. The CDR3 sequence is 15 residues long. Trimming took 5 bases from V and 8 from J; bases not matched to a gene: 12. Germline-derived CDR1 and CDR2 are LNHDA and SQIVND (reference sequence). For the CDR3, the DNA is TGTGCCAGTAGTCCCCGGGGCGGGAGCCTCCATGAGCAGTTCTTC. This codes for CASSPRGGSLHEQFF.

This clone has a single count. The V and J genes are TRBV9 and TRBJ2-1; D ambiguous. The CDR3 is made up of 14 amino acids. The V and J ends lost 3 bases and 6 bases respectively, with 13 bases between them. Germline V CDR1 and CDR2: SGDLS, YYNGEE. The CDR3 spells CASSALGTVNEQFF. As DNA, the CDR3 is TGTGCCAGCAGCGCTCTCGGTACTGTCAATGAGCAGTTCTTC.

This chain connects TRBV5-6 to TRBJ2-2, with 7 bases identical to TRBD1. Germline CDR1 is SGHDT and CDR2 is YYEEEE. The CDR3 runs to 14 residues. V was clipped by 1 base and J by 5 bases; unmatched bases: 2. This CDR3 is CASSLQGVTGELFF. In DNA, the CDR3 is TGTGCCAGCAGCTTGCAGGGGGTTACCGGGGAGCTGTTTTTT. Looking up the rest from reference TRBV5-6 and TRBJ2-2 gives the full variable domain: DAGVTQSPTHLIKTRGQQVTLRCSPKSGHDTVSWYQQALGQGPQFIFQYYEEEERQRGNFPDRFSGHQFPNYSSELNVNALLLGDSALYLCASSLQGVTGELFFGEGSRLTVL.

CDR3 sequence: CASSLRTGELFF. The CDR3 region has the DNA TGTGCCAGCAGCTTACGTACCGGGGAGCTGTTTTTT. V and J are TRBV7-3 and TRBJ2-2; no definite D call. The CDR3 is 12 amino acids. The germline CDR1 and CDR2 sequences are SGHTA and FQGTGA. V gave up 2 bases and J gave up 5 bases, with 3 bases separating them.

The V gene is TRBV6-5, the J gene TRBJ2-3; 9 positions match TRBD1. Germline V gene lookup returns CDR1 MNHEY and CDR2 SVGAGI. J gave up 4 bases and V 6 bases, and 8 bases lay outside the gene matches. The CDR3 extends over 15 amino acids. The CDR3 is CASSPGTGRADTQYF. The CDR3 DNA sequence: TGTGCCAGCAGCCCGGGGACAGGGAGGGCAGATACGCAGTATTTT.

V and J are TRBV19 and TRBJ2-1; TRBD2 is a possible D gene (6 bases). Germline V gene lookup returns CDR1 LNHDA and CDR2 SQIVND (reference sequence). Trimming removed 3 bases at V and 6 bases at J, with 15 bases between. This CDR3 has 15 residues. For the CDR3, the DNA is TGTGCCAGTAGTATTGTTTTCGGGAGTGGCAATGAGCAGTTCTTC. It encodes CASSIVFGSGNEQFF.

The chain is built from TRBV7-2 and TRBJ2-7, with 8 bases that match TRBD2. CDR1 is SGHTA, CDR2 FQGNSA, per germline. This CDR3 comprises 14 residues. The J segment lost 4 bases and the V segment lost 1 base, leaving 3 bases of the junction unmatched. The CDR3 is CASSLEASGYEQYF. The CDR3 DNA reads TGTGCCAGCAGCTTAGAGGCTAGCGGGTACGAGCAGTACTTC. Complete variable domain (other parts from reference TRBV7-2 and TRBJ2-7): GAGVSQSPSNKVTEKGKDVELRCDPISGHTALYWYRQSLGQGLEFLIYFQGNSAPDKSGLPSDRFSAERTGGSVSTLTIQRTQQEDSAVYLCASSLEASGYEQYFGPGTRLTVT.

V is TRBV6-1 and J is TRBJ2-1; 7 nucleotides match TRBD2. The CDR3 contains 16 residues. Germline CDR1 and CDR2: MNHNS and SASEGT. V shed 3 bases, J shed 5 bases, and the junction held 10 bases outside the gene matches. The chain's CDR3 is CASSDYSGGLNNEQFF. The CDR3, as DNA: TGTGCCAGCAGTGACTACTCGGGGGGACTCAACAATGAGCAGTTCTTC.

This clone was detected once. This sequence joins TRBV11-2 and TRBJ2-7; TRBD2 agrees at 7 bases. This CDR3 has 13 residues. J gave up 4 bases and V 6 bases, and 6 bases lay outside the gene matches. Germline V gene sequence: CDR1 SGHAT, CDR2 FQNNGV. CDR3 nucleotide sequence: TGTGCCAGCAGAGGGAGGGATCGGTACGAGCAGTACTTC. Amino acid sequence: CASRGRDRYEQYF.

The rearrangement joins TRBV19 to TRBJ2-3; 7 bases are a match to TRBD2. The length of the CDR3 is 13 residues. The germline V gene has CDR1 LNHDA and CDR2 SQIVND (reference sequence). The V and J ends lost 3 bases and 4 bases, in that order; junction bases with no gene match: 1. For the CDR3, the DNA is TGTGCCAGTAGTATCGGACTAGCAGATACGCAGTATTTT. It specifies CASSIGLADTQYF.

The rearrangement uses TRBV19 and TRBJ1-2; 9 bases line up with TRBD1. The CDR3 runs 15 residues. From germline, CDR1 is LNHDA and CDR2 SQIVND (reference sequence). With V trimmed by 5 bases and J by 6 bases, 10 bases remained unmatched. The DNA for the CDR3 is TGTGCCAGTAGTTCACGCGACAGGGGGAAGAATGGCTACACCTTC. It translates to CASSSRDRGKNGYTF.

The genes are TRBV18 and TRBJ1-1; D gene uncertain. V lost 3 bases, J lost 0 bases, and 11 bases lay in between. CDR1 and CDR2 (germline): KGHSH, LQKENI. This CDR3 spans 15 amino acids. This CDR3 is CASSPRETMNTEAFF. The CDR3 nucleotides are TGTGCCAGCTCACCCAGAGAGACTATGAACACTGAAGCTTTCTTT.

This sequence joins TRBV10-1 and TRBJ2-3, with TRBD1 as a possible D gene (6 bases). The CDR3 is 15 residues long. Germline lookup yields CDR1 WNHNN and CDR2 SYGVQD (reference sequence). The V end was cut by 2 bases, the J end by 2 bases, with 11 bases between. The CDR3 loop reads CASSEPGHHTDTQYF. In DNA, the CDR3 is TGCGCCAGCAGTGAGCCGGGACATCACACAGATACGCAGTATTTT.

The CDR3 sequence is CASSLAWRDQETQYF. The CDR3 nucleotides read TGCGCCAGCAGCTTGGCTTGGAGGGACCAAGAGACCCAGTACTTC. This sequence joins TRBV5-1 and TRBJ2-5, with D possibly matching TRBD2 (6 bases). Germline CDR1 reads SGHRS; CDR2 reads YFSETQ. The CDR3 consists of 15 residues. Between the trimmed V and J ends, which lost 0 bases and 0 bases, there was a span of 9 bases.

There are a few counts of this clone. The CDR3 DNA reads as TGTGCCAGCAGGCGTACCACAGGGTCTGTAGAGACCCAGTACTTC. Residues: CASRRTTGSVETQYF. The V gene is TRBV6-5, the J gene TRBJ2-5, with D tentatively TRBD1 (6 bases). Trimming shortened V by 6 bases and J by 4 bases, and 18 bases separated the two germline ends. Germline-derived CDR1 and CDR2 are MNHEY and SVGAGI. CDR3 length: 15 amino acids.